The 32 T cell receptor beta chains presented below share a single source sample, sequenced in a study of T-cell reconstitution after alpha-beta-depleted transplantation in children. Library preparation (for TCRbeta) was performed with unique molecular identifiers. TCRdb fed the PCR reads into MiXCR, producing one record per CDR3 protein. This repertoire shows about 580,000 distinct CDR3 sequences, roughly 30% found once; its top ten account for around a third. This sample comprised PBMCs, obtained before TCRalphabeta/CD19-depleted stem cell transplant. The origin of the receptors is a boy younger than two with Wiskott-Aldrich syndrome, due to receive a stem cell transplant.

A few counts support this clonotype. The chain links TRBV7-2 to TRBJ2-2; 13 bases agree with TRBD2. V lost 8 bases, J lost 4 bases, and 4 bases stayed unmatched. The CDR3 has 15 residues. Looked up from germline, CDR1 is SGHTA and CDR2 is FQGNSA. The CDR3 loop reads CASRLAGGPTGELFF. CDR3 DNA sequence: TGTGCCAGCCGACTAGCGGGAGGCCCCACCGGGGAGCTGTTTTTT.

This clonotype showed up just a few times. The CDR3 region is CAWADSNQPQHF. As DNA, the CDR3 is TGTGCCTGGGCCGATAGCAATCAGCCCCAGCATTTT. The rearrangement joins TRBV30 to TRBJ1-5; D unclear. Per the germline V gene, CDR1 is GTSNPN and CDR2 is SVGIG (reference sequence). The CDR3 loop spans 12 amino acids. Deletions cut 5 bases from V and 0 bases from J, with 5 bases between.

The V call is TRBV5-1, the J call TRBJ2-2; D is uncertain. The V and J ends lost 0 bases and 6 bases respectively, with 9 bases between them. The CDR3 is made up of 14 amino acids. Germline values: CDR1 SGHRS, CDR2 YFSETQ. The CDR3 is CASSLAGSAGELFF. The DNA of the CDR3 is TGCGCCAGCAGCTTGGCTGGATCGGCCGGGGAGCTGTTTTTT.

Note on this clonotype: In this CDR3 the conserved last residue, phenylalanine or tryptophan, is missing, so a read error is likely. J is TRBJ1-1 and V is TRBV6-5; no firm D call. V was cut by 2 bases and J by 1 base, with 8 bases left in between. The CDR3 totals 14 residues. The germline V gene encodes CDR1 MNHEY and CDR2 SVGAGI. CDR3 region: CASSYAHSNTEAFL. CDR3 nucleotides: TGTGCCAGCAGTTACGCGCACTCGAACACTGAAGCTTTCTTG.

The chain has TRBV20-1 and TRBJ2-1, with 8 bases fitting TRBD2. This CDR3 is 15 amino acids long. J lost 10 bases, V lost 4 bases, and 15 bases had no gene match. Germline CDR1 DFQATT, CDR2 SNEGSKA (reference sequence). The DNA of the CDR3 is TGCAGTGCTATATTTCTCCAGCGGGAGAGGGTGGAGCAGTTCTTC. It codes for CSAIFLQRERVEQFF.

This clonotype was seen a handful of times. J is TRBJ1-1 and V is TRBV5-1; D may be TRBD1 (6 bases). Trimming left V 4 bases short and J 0 bases short, with 13 bases between. The CDR3 loop spans 15 amino acids. Germline CDR1 is SGHRS and CDR2 is YFSETQ. This CDR3 is CASSTGTPMNTEAFF. The CDR3 DNA reads TGCGCCAGCAGCACGGGGACACCGATGAACACTGAAGCTTTCTTT.

V is TRBV14 and J is TRBJ2-1, with D perhaps matching TRBD2 (6 bases). Germline-derived CDR1 and CDR2 are SGHDN and FVKESK. V shed 0 bases and J shed 1 base, with 25 bases lying between them. There are 21 residues in the CDR3. This CDR3 is CASSQEAGFGPFLGSYNEQFF. Here the CDR3 DNA reads TGTGCCAGCAGCCAAGAGGCGGGGTTCGGCCCGTTCTTAGGTTCCTACAATGAGCAGTTCTTC. Filled out from reference TRBV14 and TRBJ2-1, the complete variable domain reads EAGVTQFPSHSVIEKGQTVTLRCDPISGHDNLYWYRRVMGKEIKFLLHFVKESKQDESGMPNNRFLAERTGGTYSTLKVQPAELEDSGVYFCASSQEAGFGPFLGSYNEQFFGPGTRLTVL.

This clonotype turned up a few times. The rearrangement uses TRBV5-1 and TRBJ2-4; 7 bases line up with TRBD1. CDR3 length: 20 amino acids. Germline values: CDR1 SGHRS, CDR2 YFSETQ. V gave up 4 bases and J gave up 0 bases; unmatched junction bases: 19. The CDR3, as DNA: TGCGCCAGCAGCCTCACCTTACAGGGGTCCCCCCGTTTAGCCAAAAACATTCAGTACTTC. Its protein product is CASSLTLQGSPRLAKNIQYF.

V usage is TRBV7-8 and J usage is TRBJ1-4, with TRBD1 matching over 7 bases. V was pared by 0 bases and J by 0 bases, with 7 bases of the junction left unmatched. Germline V CDR1 and CDR2: SGHVS, FQNEAQ. This CDR3 contains 18 residues. The CDR3 region has the DNA TGTGCCAGCAGCTTAGCGGCGGGACAGCCTGCAACTAATGAAAAACTGTTTTTT. Translated, it gives CASSLAAGQPATNEKLFF.

This clonotype occurred a few times. No conserved phenylalanine or tryptophan is present at the end of the CDR3, so a read error is the likely explanation. Because the CDR3's place on the DNA is in doubt, the DNA is left out and the CDR3 is given as listed by TCRdb. This chain connects TRBV12-3 or TRBV12-4 to TRBJ1-1; whether TRBD1, the table's D call, matches the DNA was not checked. The CDR3 extends over 13 residues, inclusive of both ends. CDR3 amino acids: CASSLTGGSKTNL.

About this clonotype: A much larger clone differs by one base, so this may be a read error. This chain joins TRBV20-1 and TRBJ2-3; possibly TRBD2 for D (5 bases). Germline assignment: CDR1 DFQATT and CDR2 SNEGSKA (reference sequence). V gave up 3 bases and J gave up 4 bases, with 8 bases separating them. The CDR3 sequence is 12 residues long. This CDR3 is CSASGIADTQYF. Here the CDR3 DNA reads TGCAGTGCTAGCGGGATTGCAGATACGCAGTATTTT.

The J gene is TRBJ2-1, the V gene TRBV29-1, with a weak D call TRBD2 (5 bases). Germline CDR1 reads SQVTM; CDR2 reads ANQGSEA. There are 13 residues in the CDR3. Trimming removed 5 bases at V and 2 bases at J, with 10 bases between. Written as DNA, the CDR3 is TGCAGCGTTCCCCGGGGTCCCTACAATGAGCAGTTCTTC. This translates into CSVPRGPYNEQFF.

This clonotype was observed a few times. This sequence joins TRBV5-1 and TRBJ1-1; D unclear. Germline-derived CDR1 and CDR2 are SGHRS and YFSETQ. V shed 0 bases and J shed 0 bases, with 9 bases lying between them. The CDR3 runs to 15 residues. CDR3 region: CASSLVSVMNTEAFF. CDR3 sequence (DNA): TGCGCCAGCAGCTTGGTATCGGTCATGAACACTGAAGCTTTCTTT. Variable domain in full (rest from reference TRBV5-1 and TRBJ1-1): KAGVTQTPRYLIKTRGQQVTLSCSPISGHRSVSWYQQTPGQGLQFLFEYFSETQRNKGNFPGRFSGRQFSNSRSEMNVSTLELGDSALYLCASSLVSVMNTEAFFGQGTRLTVV.

V gene TRBV5-1 combines with J gene TRBJ2-1; TRBD2 matches 11 bases. The V and J ends lost 0 bases and 3 bases, in that order; junction bases with no gene match: 14. In germline, CDR1 is SGHRS, CDR2 YFSETQ. The CDR3 has 20 amino acids. CDR3 sequence reads: CASSLGLAGRVLSVYNEQFF. Written as DNA, the CDR3 is TGCGCCAGCAGCTTGGGACTAGCGGGAAGGGTTCTGTCGGTCTACAATGAGCAGTTCTTC.

This clonotype turned up a few times. The CDR3 protein is CASRVLASDTQYF. The CDR3 DNA is TGTGCCAGCAGGGTACTAGCGTCAGATACGCAGTATTTT. This chain links TRBV2 with TRBJ2-3; 7 bases line up with TRBD2. The CDR3 totals 13 residues. Germline CDR1 reads SNHLY; CDR2 reads FYNNEI. Trimming cost V 6 bases and J 4 bases; bases outside gene matches: 4.

This chain joins TRBV5-1 and TRBJ2-1; D is possibly TRBD2 (6 bases). CDR3 length: 14 amino acids. V was clipped by 2 bases and J by 3 bases, with 9 bases between them. The germline CDR1 and CDR2 sequences are SGHRS and YFSETQ. The CDR3 loop is CASSFREYYNEQFF. DNA for the CDR3: TGCGCCAGCAGCTTCCGGGAGTACTACAATGAGCAGTTCTTC.

The chain employs TRBV20-1 and TRBJ1-4; D is undetermined. The CDR3 extends over 14 amino acids. Germline values: CDR1 DFQATT, CDR2 SNEGSKA (reference sequence). Trimming cost V 6 bases and J 8 bases, with 19 bases left between them. As DNA, the CDR3 is TGCAGTGCACTAGGTTTAGGGAGGAGAGAAAAACTGTTTTTT. It codes for CSALGLGRREKLFF.

This clonotype was counted between two and nine times. This chain uses TRBV5-1 with TRBJ2-1; 12 bases fit TRBD2. Germline V CDR1 and CDR2: SGHRS, YFSETQ. Unmatched junction bases numbered 5, after V lost 0 bases and J lost 10 bases. CDR3 length equals 15 residues. CDR3 sequence: CASSLGLAGAREQFF. Written as DNA, the CDR3 is TGCGCCAGCAGCTTGGGACTAGCGGGAGCAAGGGAGCAGTTCTTC.

This clonotype turned up a few times. Germline is not matched at one junction end, which may reflect a read error. CDR3 coding DNA: TGCGCCAGCAGCCAACATGACGGCATCCCCACTGGGGCCAACGGCCTGACTTTC. Amino acid sequence: CASSQHDGIPTGANGLTF. The J gene is TRBJ2-6, the V gene TRBV4-1; possible D gene TRBD1, 5 bases. The CDR3 is 18 residues long. Germline V lookup: CDR1 MGHRA, CDR2 YSYEKL.

The chain carries TRBV5-1 and TRBJ1-3; 7 positions match TRBD1. V gave up 1 base and J gave up 0 bases; unmatched junction bases: 10. The CDR3 has 18 residues. Looked up from germline, CDR1 is SGHRS and CDR2 is YFSETQ. CDR3 region: CASSLLGQRLDSGNTIYF. The CDR3 DNA follows: TGCGCCAGCAGCTTGTTGGGACAGCGACTGGACTCTGGAAACACCATATATTTT. Variable domain in full (rest from reference TRBV5-1 and TRBJ1-3): KAGVTQTPRYLIKTRGQQVTLSCSPISGHRSVSWYQQTPGQGLQFLFEYFSETQRNKGNFPGRFSGRQFSNSRSEMNVSTLELGDSALYLCASSLLGQRLDSGNTIYFGEGSWLTVV.

The chain joins TRBV7-9 to TRBJ2-5, with 8 bases that match TRBD1. The ends lost 4 bases at V and 2 bases at J; junction bases unmatched: 9. There are 16 residues in the CDR3. Germline V gene sequence: CDR1 SEHNR, CDR2 FQNEAQ (reference sequence). The CDR3 region has the DNA TGTGCCAGCAGCTCATCACAGGGGGTTTGGCAAGAGACCCAGTACTTC. This sequence encodes CASSSSQGVWQETQYF. The whole variable domain, remainder taken from reference TRBV7-9 and TRBJ2-5, is DTGVSQNPRHKITKRGQNVTFRCDPISEHNRLYWYRQTLGQGPEFLTYFQNEAQLEKSRLLSDRFSAERPKGSFSTLEIQRTEQGDSAMYLCASSSSQGVWQETQYFGPGTRLLVL.

The V call is TRBV10-3, the J call TRBJ2-5, with a weak D call TRBD2 (6 bases). The CDR3 runs to 15 residues. Trimming left V 3 bases short and J 5 bases short, with 16 bases between. In germline, CDR1 is ENHRY, CDR2 SYGVKD. CDR3 nucleotides: TGTGCCATCAGTGATTTCGGCGGGGCGGGGGAGACCCAGTACTTC. Translated: CAISDFGGAGETQYF.

This clonotype has a handful of counts. This chain links TRBV4-1 with TRBJ1-5, with 7 bases aligning to TRBD1. CDR1 and CDR2 from the germline V gene are MGHRA and YSYEKL. With 4 bases clipped from V and 4 bases from J, the junction kept 7 bases outside the gene matches. The CDR3 is made up of 15 amino acids. The chain's CDR3 is CASSLWDRQNQPQHF. The CDR3 DNA reads as TGCGCCAGCAGCCTATGGGACAGACAAAATCAGCCCCAGCATTTT.

This clonotype came up a few times. Mismatch with germline at one junction end may stem from a read error. The chain joins TRBV12-3 or TRBV12-4 to TRBJ2-1; 9 bases fit TRBD2. The CDR3 runs 16 residues. The CDR3 protein is CASRASGAPSYNEHFF. The DNA of the CDR3 is TGTGCCAGCAGGGCTAGCGGGGCACCCTCCTACAATGAGCATTTCTTC.

This clonotype has a handful of counts. The chain combines TRBV20-1 with TRBJ2-1; possibly TRBD2 for D (6 bases). Trimming took 6 bases from V and 5 from J, leaving 17 bases between them. Per germline, CDR1 DFQATT and CDR2 SNEGSKA (reference sequence). The CDR3 loop spans 14 amino acids. The CDR3 sequence: CSAPPNSGDNEQFF. The CDR3 coding sequence is TGCAGTGCCCCCCCGAATAGCGGAGACAATGAGCAGTTCTTC.

The V gene is TRBV19, the J gene TRBJ1-1, with TRBD1 identical over 7 bases. The J segment lost 2 bases and the V segment lost 3 bases, leaving 3 bases of the junction unmatched. Looked up from germline, CDR1 is LNHDA and CDR2 is SQIVND (reference sequence). This CDR3 is 14 amino acids long. CDR3: CASSIQGENTEAFF. In DNA form, the CDR3 reads TGTGCCAGTAGTATTCAGGGGGAAAACACTGAAGCTTTCTTT.

The sample holds a few counts of this clonotype. The chain has TRBV30 and TRBJ2-2; a possible D gene is TRBD1 (5 bases). The CDR3 has 14 amino acids. Germline V gene lookup returns CDR1 GTSNPN and CDR2 SVGIG (reference sequence). V lost 3 bases and J lost 0, with 8 bases in between. CDR3 sequence: CAWSVDTNTGELFF. The CDR3, as DNA: TGTGCCTGGAGCGTGGACACGAACACCGGGGAGCTGTTTTTT.

The chain joins TRBV5-1 to TRBJ2-1, with 15 nucleotides matching TRBD2. CDR3 length: 16 amino acids. From germline, CDR1 is SGHRS and CDR2 YFSETQ. Trimming cost V 3 bases and J 8 bases; bases outside gene matches: 6. Here the CDR3 DNA reads TGCGCCAGCAGCTCCGGACTAGCGGGAGGGCCCTATGAGCAGTTCTTC. Translated: CASSSGLAGGPYEQFF.

A few counts support this clonotype. The chain recombines TRBV5-5 with TRBJ1-6, with D hard to call. The germline V gene has CDR1 SGHKS and CDR2 YYEKEE (reference sequence). V lost 4 bases and J 8 bases, leaving 13 bases between the germline ends. This CDR3 region has 14 residues. The CDR3 DNA reads as TGTGCCAGCAGCCTCAGTCACGGGGATTCACCCCTCCACTTT. The encoded protein is CASSLSHGDSPLHF.

This clonotype was observed a few times. The chain uses TRBV20-1 and TRBJ2-1; no reliable D call. The germline CDR1 and CDR2 sequences are DFQATT and SNEGSKA (reference sequence). The V and J ends lost 4 bases and 2 bases respectively, with 9 bases between them. This CDR3 is 13 amino acids long. The CDR3, as DNA: TGCAGTGCTACGGTTCCGACCTACAATGAGCAGTTCTTC. Its protein is CSATVPTYNEQFF.

This clonotype was found a few times. This chain connects TRBV7-9 to TRBJ2-7, with D uncertain. The CDR3 is 12 amino acids. The V and J ends lost 5 bases and 4 bases respectively, with 9 bases between them. From germline, CDR1 is SEHNR and CDR2 FQNEAQ (reference sequence). The DNA for the CDR3 is TGTGCCAGCAGCCCCCGACAATACGAGCAGTACTTC. Encoded protein: CASSPRQYEQYF.

This clonotype appeared a few times. The chain uses TRBV5-6 and TRBJ2-7, with 7 bases that match TRBD1. The CDR3 has 14 residues. Germline lookup yields CDR1 SGHDT and CDR2 YYEEEE. V gave up 2 bases and J gave up 1 base; unmatched junction bases: 3. The CDR3 DNA reads TGTGCCAGCAGCTTTGACAGGGCATCCTACGAGCAGTACTTC. Translation gives CASSFDRASYEQYF.